The present T cell receptor beta chain was sequenced within a study of blood T cell repertoires in COVID-19. Background on the study: Collection of acute and convalescent COVID-19 samples took place in the United States, Italy and Spain. PBMCs, B-cell-depleted T cells, or T cells were the source of the cDNA or gDNA that made up the material.

In the study's own analysis: Reference gene primer amplification in the assay estimated nucleated cell counts. Repertoires were generated with immunoSEQ multiplex PCR, while TCRdb's copy carries only in-frame clones and drops some. D and trimming come from the DNA, and the V and J calls and clone size come from that table. The data show roughly 71,000 clones, 65% to 90% seen once. The CDR3 covers 11 residues. Germline V gene sequence: CDR1 SNHLY, CDR2 FYNNEI. V was shortened by 8 bases and J by 8 bases, with 12 bases between the two germline ends. The source material was peripheral blood. The gene calls are TRBV2 and TRBJ1-2; TRBD1 might be the D (6 bases). This receptor was obtained from a man aged 50-60 years with acute or convalescent COVID-19. The CDR3 spells CASGLGAGYTF. The CDR3 DNA follows: TGTGCCAGCGGTTTGGGGGCCGGCTACACCTTC.